This TCR beta chain was profiled in a study of blood T cells in healthy people across ages. About the study: There was about one barcoded beta molecule captured by template switching per two T cells. Study-level findings and limits: Investigators treated diversity estimates from one million T cells as underestimates.

Peripheral blood, about 9.4 milliliters per donor, was collected. This clonotype appeared many times. Its specificity is not known. Then a second PCR, running roughly 7 to 11 cycles, was carried out with a sample-barcoded 5' primer and a J-beta primer mix. TCRdb re-derived calls from the 5' RACE reads in MiXCR, one entry per CDR3 protein. The sample has around 800,000 distinct CDR3 sequences; 40% to 50% are singletons. V was pared by 5 bases and J by 0 bases, with 9 bases between. The V gene's germline CDR1 is MGHDK and CDR2 SYGVNS. CDR3 length equals 14 residues. The clonotype originates from a man between 60 and 75 years old in good health. Sequenced: blood. The chain links TRBV25-1 to TRBJ2-3; D is perhaps TRBD1 (7 bases). The CDR3 here is CASSQGGSTDTQYF. CDR3 nucleotide sequence: TGTGCCAGCAGTCAGGGGGGCAGCACAGATACGCAGTATTTT.